The entry below gives a single T cell receptor (beta chain) sequence along with its context. Its antigen remains unknown. This entry is derived from a study of blood T cells in healthy people across ages. For the second PCR, which ran for about 6 to 11 cycles, a sample-barcoded 5' primer and a J-beta primer mix were used. The authors tagged each cDNA molecule using a template-switch adaptor with 12 random nucleotides. TCRdb processed the 5' RACE reads anew with MiXCR; each CDR3 protein has one entry. This sample has some 1.4 million distinct CDR3 sequences, with 42% found just once. General study results and limits: A conclusive naive versus antigen-experienced comparison was prevented by the unsorted PBMCs.

A minimum of 6 micrograms of total RNA was extracted per sample. The germline V and J ends were trimmed by 0 bases and 5 bases, with 20 bases remaining between them. Germline V gene data show CDR1 as DFQATT and CDR2 as SNEGSKA (reference sequence). The length of the CDR3 is 17 residues. The chain employs TRBV20-1 and TRBJ1-5; D remains unclear. Specimen: blood. This receptor was identified in a woman aged 18-29 years in good health. CDR3 protein: CSARDLGSELLHQPQHF. The CDR3 region has the DNA TGCAGTGCTAGAGATCTTGGGTCAGAACTTCTCCATCAGCCCCAGCATTTT.